This T cell receptor beta chain was sequenced during a study of OX40 agonist ivuxolimab in advanced cancers. As for the study in general: Clinicians treated patients with ivuxolimab, an agonistic anti-OX40 (CD134) antibody. A diagnosis of hepatocellular carcinoma, melanoma, renal cell or head and neck cancer was present in dose-escalation patients. Two cutaneous melanoma patients and one hepatocellular carcinoma patient, three in all, had partial responses.

Study-wide points: More expanded clones were found, on average, in CD8+ than in CD4+ T cells.

Germline CDR1 is SQVTM and CDR2 is ANQGSEA. The CDR3 totals 12 residues. The ends lost 7 bases at V and 1 base at J; junction bases unmatched: 2. Concerning this clone: Its antigen is as yet unknown.

The protocol was immunoSEQ multiplex PCR, while the TCRdb copy is restricted to in-frame clones and leaves out a portion. The table records about 130,000 clones, over 75% of them present only once. Sequences were derived from CD4+ or CD8+ T cells sorted from blood, sampled in a trial of the OX40 agonist ivuxolimab. This sequence was found in an adult with an advanced solid tumor such as melanoma, head and neck, liver or kidney cancer. This chain connects TRBV29-1 to TRBJ2-5, with 8 bases that match TRBD1. This CDR3 reads CSAGTGQETQYF. Here the CDR3 DNA reads TGCAGCGCGGGGACAGGCCAAGAGACCCAGTACTTC.